This record looks at one T cell receptor beta chain sequence and its context. This entry is derived from a study of patients and donors after allogeneic stem cell transplantation. The germline V gene encodes CDR1 LGHNA and CDR2 YNFKEQ. V shed 4 bases, J shed 5 bases, and the junction held 9 bases outside the gene matches. The CDR3 has 16 amino acids. One entry per CDR3 protein results from TCRdb running MiXCR on the RT-PCR reads. Of 200,000 to 250,000 distinct CDR3 sequences detected, roughly 15% appear once; the ten largest clones hold 11%. This TCR was sampled from a human donor who was either an allogeneic HSCT recipient or a stem cell or donor lymphocyte infusion donor (not recorded which). It is not recorded whose cells these are; they may come from a transplant donor. The sequenced material came from blood, either unsorted or a sorted T cell fraction (not recorded which). The chain combines TRBV4-2 with TRBJ1-4; the match to TRBD1 covers 8 bases. CDR3 sequence: CASSREPGQANEKLFF. Written as DNA, the CDR3 is TGTGCCAGCAGCCGCGAACCGGGACAGGCGAATGAAAAACTGTTTTTT.